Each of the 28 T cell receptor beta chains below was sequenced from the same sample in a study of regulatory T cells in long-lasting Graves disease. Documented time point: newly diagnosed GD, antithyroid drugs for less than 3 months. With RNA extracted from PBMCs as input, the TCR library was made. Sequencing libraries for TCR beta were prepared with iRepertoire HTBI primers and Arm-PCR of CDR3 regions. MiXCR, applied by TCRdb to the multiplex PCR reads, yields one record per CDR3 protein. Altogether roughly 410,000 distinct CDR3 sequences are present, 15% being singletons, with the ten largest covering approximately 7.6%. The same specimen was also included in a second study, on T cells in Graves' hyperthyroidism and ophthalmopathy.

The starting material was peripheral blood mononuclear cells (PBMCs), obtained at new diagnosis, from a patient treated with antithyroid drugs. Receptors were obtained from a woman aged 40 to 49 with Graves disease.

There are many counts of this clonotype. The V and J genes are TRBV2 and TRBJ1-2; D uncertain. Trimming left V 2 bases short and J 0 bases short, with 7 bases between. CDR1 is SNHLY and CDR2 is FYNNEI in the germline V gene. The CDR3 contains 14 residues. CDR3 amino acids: CASSERISNYGYTF. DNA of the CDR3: TGTGCCAGCAGTGAAAGAATTTCTAACTATGGCTACACCTTC. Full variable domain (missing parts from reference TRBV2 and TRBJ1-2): EPEVTQTPSHQVTQMGQEVILRCVPISNHLYFYWYRQILGQKVEFLVSFYNNEISEKSEIFDDQFSVERPDGSNFTLKIRSTKLEDSAMYFCASSERISNYGYTFGSGTRLTVV.

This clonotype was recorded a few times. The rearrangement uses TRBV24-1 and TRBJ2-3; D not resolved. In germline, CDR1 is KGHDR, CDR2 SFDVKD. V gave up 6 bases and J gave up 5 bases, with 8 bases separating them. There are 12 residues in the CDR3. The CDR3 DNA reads TGTGCCACCAGTTCTCGAGTAGATACGCAGTATTTT. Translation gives CATSSRVDTQYF.

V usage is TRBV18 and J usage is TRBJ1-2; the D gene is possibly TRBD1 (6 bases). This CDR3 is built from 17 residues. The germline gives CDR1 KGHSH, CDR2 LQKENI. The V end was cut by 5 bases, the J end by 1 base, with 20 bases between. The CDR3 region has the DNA TGTGCCAGCTCATCCGGGACAAACCCGAACTTTAACTATGGCTACACCTTC. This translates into CASSSGTNPNFNYGYTF.

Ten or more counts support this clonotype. The CDR3, as DNA: TGTGCCAGCAGCCCGTCGAGCGGCACAGATACGCAGTATTTT. It is translated as CASSPSSGTDTQYF. This chain joins TRBV11-3 and TRBJ2-3; no definite D call. This CDR3 has 14 amino acids. Trimming stripped 5 bases from V and 1 base from J, with 10 bases between. In germline, CDR1 is SGHNT, CDR2 YENEEA.

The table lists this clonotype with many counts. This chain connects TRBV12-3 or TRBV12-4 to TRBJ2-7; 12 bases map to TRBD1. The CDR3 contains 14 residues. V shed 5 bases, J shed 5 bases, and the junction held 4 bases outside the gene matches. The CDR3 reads CASSGDRGPHEQYF. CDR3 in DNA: TGTGCCAGCAGTGGGGACAGGGGGCCCCACGAGCAGTACTTC.

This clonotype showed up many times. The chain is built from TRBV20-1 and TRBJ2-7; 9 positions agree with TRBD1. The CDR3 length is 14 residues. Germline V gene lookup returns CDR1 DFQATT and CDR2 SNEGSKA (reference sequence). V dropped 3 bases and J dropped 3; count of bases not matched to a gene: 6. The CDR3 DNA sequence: TGCAGTGCTAGGGTGGACAGGGGAAACTACGAGCAGTACTTC. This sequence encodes CSARVDRGNYEQYF.

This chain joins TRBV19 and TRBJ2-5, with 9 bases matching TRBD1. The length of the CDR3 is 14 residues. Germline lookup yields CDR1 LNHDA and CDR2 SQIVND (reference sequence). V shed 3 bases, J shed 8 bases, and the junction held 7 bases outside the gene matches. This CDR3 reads CASSITGTGSTQYF. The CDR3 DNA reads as TGTGCCAGTAGTATCACCGGGACAGGGTCCACCCAGTACTTC.

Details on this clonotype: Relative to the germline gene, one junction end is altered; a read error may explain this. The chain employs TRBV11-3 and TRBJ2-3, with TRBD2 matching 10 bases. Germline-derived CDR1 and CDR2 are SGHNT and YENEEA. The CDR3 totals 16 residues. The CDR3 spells CASSPGASGSTDTQYF. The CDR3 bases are TGCGCCAGCAGCCCCGGGGCTAGCGGGAGTACAGATACGCAGTATTTT.

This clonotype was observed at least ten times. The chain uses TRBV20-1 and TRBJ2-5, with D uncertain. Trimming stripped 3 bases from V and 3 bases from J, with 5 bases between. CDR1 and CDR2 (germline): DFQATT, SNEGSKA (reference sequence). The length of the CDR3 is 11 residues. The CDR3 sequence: CSASHEETQYF. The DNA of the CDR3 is TGCAGTGCTAGCCACGAAGAGACCCAGTACTTC.

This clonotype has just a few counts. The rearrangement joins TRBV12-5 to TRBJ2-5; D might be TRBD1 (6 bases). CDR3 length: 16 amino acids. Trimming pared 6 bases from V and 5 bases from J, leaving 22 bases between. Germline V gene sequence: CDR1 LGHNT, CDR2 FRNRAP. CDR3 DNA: TGTGCTAGTGGCCCCAGGGGTGGGGGAAGTTGGGAGACCCAGTACTTC. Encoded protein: CASGPRGGGSWETQYF.

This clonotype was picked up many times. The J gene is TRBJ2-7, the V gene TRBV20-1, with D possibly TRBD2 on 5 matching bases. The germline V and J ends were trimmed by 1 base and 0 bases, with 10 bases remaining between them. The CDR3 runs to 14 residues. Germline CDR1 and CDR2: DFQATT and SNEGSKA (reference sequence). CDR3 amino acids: CSARAPDFSYEQYF. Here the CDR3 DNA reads TGCAGTGCTAGAGCCCCGGACTTCTCCTACGAGCAGTACTTC.

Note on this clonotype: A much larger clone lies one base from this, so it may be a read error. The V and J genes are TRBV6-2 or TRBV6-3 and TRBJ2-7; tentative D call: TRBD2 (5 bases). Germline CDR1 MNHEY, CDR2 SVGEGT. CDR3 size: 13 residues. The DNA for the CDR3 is TGTGCCAGCAGGTACTCCCGGGGATACGAGCAGTACTTC. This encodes CASRYSRGYEQYF.

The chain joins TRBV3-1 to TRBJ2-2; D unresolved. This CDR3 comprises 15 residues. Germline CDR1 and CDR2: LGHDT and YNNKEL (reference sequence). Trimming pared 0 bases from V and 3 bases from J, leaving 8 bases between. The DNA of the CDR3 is TGTGCCAGCAGCCAAGAGCTGGGTCACACCGGGGAGCTGTTTTTT. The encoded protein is CASSQELGHTGELFF.

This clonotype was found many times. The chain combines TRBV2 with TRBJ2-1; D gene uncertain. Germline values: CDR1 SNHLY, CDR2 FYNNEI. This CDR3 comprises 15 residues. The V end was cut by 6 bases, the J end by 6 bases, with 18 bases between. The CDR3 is CASSYRALTFNEQFF. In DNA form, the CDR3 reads TGTGCCAGCAGCTACCGGGCCCTCACCTTCAATGAGCAGTTCTTC. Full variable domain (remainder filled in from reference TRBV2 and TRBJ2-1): EPEVTQTPSHQVTQMGQEVILRCVPISNHLYFYWYRQILGQKVEFLVSFYNNEISEKSEIFDDQFSVERPDGSNFTLKIRSTKLEDSAMYFCASSYRALTFNEQFFGPGTRLTVL.

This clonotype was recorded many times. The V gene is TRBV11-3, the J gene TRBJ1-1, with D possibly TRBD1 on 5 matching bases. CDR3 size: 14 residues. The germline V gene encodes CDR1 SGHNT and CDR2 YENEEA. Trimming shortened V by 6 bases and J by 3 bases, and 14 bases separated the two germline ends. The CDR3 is CASSSQGGDTEAFF. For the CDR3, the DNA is TGTGCCAGCAGTTCTCAGGGAGGGGACACTGAAGCTTTCTTT.

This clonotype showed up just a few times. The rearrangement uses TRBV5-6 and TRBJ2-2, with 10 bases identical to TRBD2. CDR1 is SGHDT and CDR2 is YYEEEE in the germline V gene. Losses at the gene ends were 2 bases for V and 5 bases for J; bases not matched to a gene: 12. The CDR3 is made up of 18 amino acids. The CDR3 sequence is CASSLQKWTSGTTGELFF. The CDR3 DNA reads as TGTGCCAGCAGCTTACAAAAATGGACTAGCGGAACGACCGGGGAGCTGTTTTTT.

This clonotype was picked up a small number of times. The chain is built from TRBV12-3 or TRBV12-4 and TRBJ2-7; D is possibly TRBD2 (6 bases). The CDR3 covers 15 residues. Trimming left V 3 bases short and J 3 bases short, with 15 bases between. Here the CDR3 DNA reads TGTGCCAGCAGTTTTTCTAGCGCGGAATACTACGAGCAGTACTTC. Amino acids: CASSFSSAEYYEQYF.

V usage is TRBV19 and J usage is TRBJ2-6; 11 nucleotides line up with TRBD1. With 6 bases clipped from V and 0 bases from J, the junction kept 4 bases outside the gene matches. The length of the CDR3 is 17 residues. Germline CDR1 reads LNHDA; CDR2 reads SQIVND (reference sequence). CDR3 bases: TGTGCCAGTAGCCGGGGACAGGGGGGCTCTGGGGCCAACGTCCTGACTTTC. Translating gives CASSRGQGGSGANVLTF.

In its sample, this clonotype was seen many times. CDR3 nucleotides: TGTGCCAGCAGCTCCACAGGGAATAATCAGCCCCAGCATTTT. It encodes CASSSTGNNQPQHF. The chain uses TRBV7-2 and TRBJ1-5, with D possibly being TRBD1 (6 bases). V gave up 4 bases and J gave up 4 bases, with 11 bases separating them. The CDR3 contains 14 residues. Germline-derived CDR1 and CDR2 are SGHTA and FQGNSA.

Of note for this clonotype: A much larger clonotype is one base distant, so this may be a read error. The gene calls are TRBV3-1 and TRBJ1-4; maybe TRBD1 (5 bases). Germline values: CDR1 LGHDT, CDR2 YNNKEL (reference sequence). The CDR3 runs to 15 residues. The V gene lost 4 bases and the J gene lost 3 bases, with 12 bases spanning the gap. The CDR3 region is CASSLEGRPNEKLFF. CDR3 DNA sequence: TGTGCCAGCAGCCTAGAGGGGCGCCCTAATGAAAAACTGTTTTTT.

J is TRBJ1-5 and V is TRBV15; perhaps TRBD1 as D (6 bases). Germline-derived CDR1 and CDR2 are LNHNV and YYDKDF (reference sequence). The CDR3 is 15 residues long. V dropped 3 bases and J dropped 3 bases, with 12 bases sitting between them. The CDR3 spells CATSRLTGNNQPQHF. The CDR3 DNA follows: TGTGCCACCAGCAGGTTGACAGGTAACAATCAGCCCCAGCATTTT. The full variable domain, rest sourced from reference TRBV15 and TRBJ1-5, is DAMVIQNPRYQVTQFGKPVTLSCSQTLNHNVMYWYQQKSSQAPKLLFHYYDKDFNNEADTPDNFQSRRPNTSFCFLDIRSPGLGDTAMYLCATSRLTGNNQPQHFGDGTRLSIL.

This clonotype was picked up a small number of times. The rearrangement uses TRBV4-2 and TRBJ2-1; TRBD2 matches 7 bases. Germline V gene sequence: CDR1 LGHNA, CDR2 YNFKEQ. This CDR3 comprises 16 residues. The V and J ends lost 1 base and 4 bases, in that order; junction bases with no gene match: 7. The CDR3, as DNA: TGTGCCAGCAGCCAAGGTATGGCGGGAGCGTACAATGAGCAGTTCTTC. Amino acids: CASSQGMAGAYNEQFF.

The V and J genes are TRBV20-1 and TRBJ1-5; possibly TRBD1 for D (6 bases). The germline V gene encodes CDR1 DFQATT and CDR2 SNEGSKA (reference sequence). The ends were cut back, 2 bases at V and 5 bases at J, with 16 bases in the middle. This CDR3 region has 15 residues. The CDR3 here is CSARTNPGEDQPQHF. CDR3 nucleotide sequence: TGCAGTGCTAGAACCAACCCAGGGGAGGATCAGCCCCAGCATTTT.

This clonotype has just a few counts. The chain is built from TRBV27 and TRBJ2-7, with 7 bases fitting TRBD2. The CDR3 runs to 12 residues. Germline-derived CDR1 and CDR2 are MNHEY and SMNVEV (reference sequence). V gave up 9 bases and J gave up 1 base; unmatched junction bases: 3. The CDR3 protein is CASWDYSYEQYF. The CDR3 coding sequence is TGTGCCAGTTGGGACTATTCCTACGAGCAGTACTTC.

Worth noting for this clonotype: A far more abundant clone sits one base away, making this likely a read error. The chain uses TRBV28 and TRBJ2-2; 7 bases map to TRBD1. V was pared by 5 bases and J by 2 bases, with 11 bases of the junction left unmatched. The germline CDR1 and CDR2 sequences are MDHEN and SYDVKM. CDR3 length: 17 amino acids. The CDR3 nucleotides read TGTGCCAGCAGTGATCCCGAGGGGACAGCTAACACCGGGGAGCTGTTTTTT. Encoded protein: CASSDPEGTANTGELFF.

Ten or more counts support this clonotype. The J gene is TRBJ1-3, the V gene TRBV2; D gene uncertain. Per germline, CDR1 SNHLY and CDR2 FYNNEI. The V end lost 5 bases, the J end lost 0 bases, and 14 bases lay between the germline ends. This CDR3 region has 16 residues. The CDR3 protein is CASSSTNSISGNTIYF. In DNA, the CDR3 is TGTGCCAGCAGTTCGACCAACAGCATCTCTGGAAACACCATATATTTT.

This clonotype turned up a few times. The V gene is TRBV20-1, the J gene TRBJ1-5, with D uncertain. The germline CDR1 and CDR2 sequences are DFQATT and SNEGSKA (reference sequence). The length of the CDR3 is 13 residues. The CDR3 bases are TGCCGTTACTTTCTTAGGGCGGAGCAGCCCCAGCATTTT. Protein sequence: CRYFLRAEQPQHF.

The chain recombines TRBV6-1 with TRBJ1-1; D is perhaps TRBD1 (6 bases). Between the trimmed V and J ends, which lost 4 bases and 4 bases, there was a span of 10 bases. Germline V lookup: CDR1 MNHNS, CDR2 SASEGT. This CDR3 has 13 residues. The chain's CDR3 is CASSAGAVTEAFF. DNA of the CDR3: TGTGCCAGCAGTGCGGGGGCGGTCACTGAAGCTTTCTTT.